The subject of this entry is one T cell receptor (beta chain). Generated by immunoSEQ multiplex PCR, the TCRdb table keeps only in-frame clones and is missing some. The data contain 2 million to 2.5 million clones, 80% to 95% of them singletons. Researchers partitioned CD4+ cells into CD45RA+ naive and CD45RA-negative memory subsets. This entry is derived from a study of shared clonotypes between healthy human individuals. Across the study: Aged between 18 and 49, the donors were a couple of women and three men.

The V gene lost 1 base and the J gene lost 7 bases, with 10 bases spanning the gap. Germline CDR1 and CDR2: SQVTM and ANQGSEA. This CDR3 spans 13 amino acids. Sequenced sample: naive CD4+ T cells from PBMCs. Regarding subset: CD45RA+ positively selected. V and J are TRBV29-1 and TRBJ1-4; D gene unclear. The clonotype originates from a man between 18 and 29 years old in good health. Some clones in this sample may be carry-over from other donors' samples. DNA of the CDR3: TGCAGCGTTGAAGGGCCTCCGAGTGAAAAACTGTTTTTT. It is translated as CSVEGPPSEKLFF.